This T cell receptor beta chain was found in a study of blood T cell repertoires in COVID-19. Across the whole study: Samples of COVID-19 (acute and convalescent) were obtained from the United States, Italy and Spain. From T cells, B-cell-depleted T cells, or PBMCs came the material, which was cDNA or gDNA.

The CDR3 length is 16 residues. V lost 1 base and J lost 0, with 12 bases in between. From germline, CDR1 is SGDLS and CDR2 YYNGEE. As processed by the authors: Reference gene primer amplification gave estimated nucleated cell counts. Here immunoSEQ multiplex PCR was the method, and the copy in TCRdb shows in-frame clones only, minus some. The V and J calls and clone size were taken over from that table, and D and trimming were inferred from the DNA. The repertoire holds about 63,000 clones, with around three quarters as singletons. The sequence was collected from a human donor in a cohort sampled during active COVID-19. Sequenced input: peripheral blood. The V gene is TRBV9, the J gene TRBJ2-3; possible D gene TRBD2, 6 bases. The CDR3 DNA reads TGTGCCAGCAGCGTAACAAGCGGGTCTAGCACAGATACGCAGTATTTT. This gives the protein CASSVTSGSSTDTQYF.